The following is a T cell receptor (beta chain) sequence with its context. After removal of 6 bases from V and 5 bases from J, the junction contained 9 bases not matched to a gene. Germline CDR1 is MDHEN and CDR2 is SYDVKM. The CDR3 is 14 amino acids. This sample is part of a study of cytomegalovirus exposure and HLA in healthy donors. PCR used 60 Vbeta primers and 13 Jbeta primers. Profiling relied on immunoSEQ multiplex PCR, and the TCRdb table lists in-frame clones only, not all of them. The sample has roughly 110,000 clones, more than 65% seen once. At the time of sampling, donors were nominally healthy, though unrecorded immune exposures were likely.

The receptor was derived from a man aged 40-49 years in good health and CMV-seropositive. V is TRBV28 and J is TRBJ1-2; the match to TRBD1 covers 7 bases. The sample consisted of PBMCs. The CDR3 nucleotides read TGTGCCAGCAGCCCCGGGGACAGCGGATATGGCTACACCTTC. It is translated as CASSPGDSGYGYTF.